This TCR beta chain originates from a study of blood T cell repertoires in COVID-19. Germline loops: CDR1 MGHDK, CDR2 SYGVNS. This CDR3 has 13 residues. The V end lost 6 bases, the J end lost 5 bases, and 13 bases lay between the germline ends. Sequencing used immunoSEQ multiplex PCR; TCRdb keeps in-frame clones, though not all of them. The sample lists about 140,000 clones; roughly 80% were seen once. J is TRBJ1-1 and V is TRBV25-1, with no clear D. The sequenced material came from PBMCs or T cells enriched from blood (not recorded which). The source of this sequence is a woman in her late teens or twenties who had been exposed to COVID-19. CDR3 residues: CASSAGIITEAFF. DNA for the CDR3: TGTGCCAGCAGCGCAGGAATTATAACTGAAGCTTTCTTT.